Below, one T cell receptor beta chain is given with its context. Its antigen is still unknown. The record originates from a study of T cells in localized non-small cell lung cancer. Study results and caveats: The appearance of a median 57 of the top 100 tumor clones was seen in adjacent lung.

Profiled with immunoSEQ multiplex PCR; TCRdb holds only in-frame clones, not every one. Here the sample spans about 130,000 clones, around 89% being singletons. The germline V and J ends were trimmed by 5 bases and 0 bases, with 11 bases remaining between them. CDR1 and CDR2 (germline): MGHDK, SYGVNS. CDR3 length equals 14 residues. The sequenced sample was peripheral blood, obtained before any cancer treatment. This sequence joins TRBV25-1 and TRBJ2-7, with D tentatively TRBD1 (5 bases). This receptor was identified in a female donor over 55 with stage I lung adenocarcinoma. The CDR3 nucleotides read TGTGCCAGCAGTCCCAGGGTCAGCTCCTACGAGCAGTACTTC. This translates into CASSPRVSSYEQYF.